This entry concerns a single TCR beta chain. The record originates from a study of blood T cell repertoires in COVID-19. Assignments of participants to cohorts depended upon their own reported clinical history. TCRdb's table, derived via immunoSEQ multiplex PCR, lists solely in-frame clones and lacks some. The sample holds about 280,000 clones, under 95% seen once. This CDR3 region has 14 residues. The V gene's germline CDR1 is SGHNT and CDR2 YYREEE (reference sequence). The germline V and J ends were trimmed by 4 bases and 3 bases, with 11 bases remaining between them. This clonotype was obtained from a man aged 40-49 years who had been exposed to COVID-19. This chain joins TRBV5-4 and TRBJ2-1; tentatively, D is TRBD1 (6 bases). Sample: PBMCs or T cells enriched from blood (not recorded which). This chain's CDR3 is CASSLDSRYNEQFF. The CDR3 region has the DNA TGTGCCAGCAGCCTGGACAGTCGCTACAATGAGCAGTTCTTC.